One and the same sample provided the 26 T cell receptor beta chains below, sequenced in a study of breast tumors, draining lymph nodes, adjacent tissues. The lymph nodes were axillary draining lymph nodes from breast cancer patients. One entry per CDR3 protein results from TCRdb running MiXCR on the multiplex PCR reads. The sample shows tens of thousands of distinct CDR3 sequences, roughly 28% of them seen only once. Sample: axillary lymph node tissue. Every receptor here comes from a female donor with breast cancer. Some clones in this sample may be carry-over from other donors' samples.

Ten or more counts support this clonotype. V usage is TRBV15 and J usage is TRBJ2-6; D tentatively fits TRBD1 or TRBD2 (5 bases each). Germline V gives CDR1 LNHNV, CDR2 YYDKDF (reference sequence). The length of the CDR3 is 17 residues. Trimming removed 5 bases at V and 0 bases at J, with 14 bases between. Here the CDR3 DNA reads TGTGCCACCAGCCCACGGGACGGCCCCTCTGGGGCCAACGTCCTGACTTTC. Protein product: CATSPRDGPSGANVLTF.

This chain joins TRBV5-1 and TRBJ2-7; no clear D gene. Germline-derived CDR1 and CDR2 are SGHRS and YFSETQ. Between the trimmed V and J ends, which lost 4 bases and 3 bases, there was a span of 14 bases. The CDR3 extends over 14 amino acids. Written as DNA, the CDR3 is TGCGCCAGCAGCCCGTGCTTGGAGATCTACGAGCAGTACGTC. It yields the protein CASSPCLEIYEQYV.

V is TRBV4-2 and J is TRBJ2-7; 11 bases align to TRBD2. Germline CDR1 is LGHNA and CDR2 is YNFKEQ. The CDR3 runs to 18 residues. With V trimmed by 5 bases and J by 6 bases, 18 bases remained unmatched. CDR3 amino acids: CASSSRLAGYTDPVEQYF. CDR3 nucleotides: TGTGCCAGCAGCAGTCGACTAGCGGGGTACACGGACCCGGTCGAGCAGTACTTC.

Notes on this clonotype: This likely comes from a read error, as the CDR3 has no conserved phenylalanine or tryptophan at its end. The DNA is left out, because the CDR3 cannot be placed on it with certainty; the CDR3 is given as TCRdb lists it. V gene TRBV5-1 combines with J gene TRBJ1-6. The CDR3 has 8 amino acids, counting both end residues. Germline V lookup: CDR1 SGHRS, CDR2 YFSETQ. CDR3 loop: CASSLAPV.

This clonotype has a count of ten or more. This rearrangement joins TRBV30 to TRBJ2-7; D unresolved. The V gene lost 3 bases and the J gene lost 5 bases, with 11 bases spanning the gap. The CDR3 contains 12 residues. Germline CDR1 and CDR2: GTSNPN and SVGIG (reference sequence). The CDR3 reads CAWRAAPDEQYF. In DNA form, the CDR3 reads TGTGCCTGGAGGGCTGCTCCCGACGAGCAGTACTTC.

Many counts were recorded for this clonotype. The CDR3 sequence: CSASFGGTSGSTDTQYF. In DNA form, the CDR3 reads TGCAGTGCTAGTTTTGGGGGGACTAGCGGGAGCACAGATACGCAGTATTTT. The chain uses TRBV20-1 and TRBJ2-3; 12 positions agree with TRBD2. The CDR3 covers 17 residues. Germline trimming cut 3 bases from V and 0 bases from J; bases unmatched to any gene: 7. The V gene's germline CDR1 is DFQATT and CDR2 SNEGSKA (reference sequence).

This clonotype was counted ten times or more. V and J are TRBV19 and TRBJ2-7; 7 bases fit TRBD2. Germline V gene data show CDR1 as LNHDA and CDR2 as SQIVND (reference sequence). The CDR3 sequence is 15 residues long. J gave up 3 bases and V 4 bases, and 9 bases lay outside the gene matches. CDR3 sequence reads: CASSTPKAGRYEQYF. As DNA, the CDR3 is TGTGCCAGTAGTACACCGAAAGCGGGACGCTACGAGCAGTACTTC.

This clonotype came up many times. The V and J genes are TRBV28 and TRBJ2-7; 9 bases agree with TRBD1. This CDR3 has 14 residues. With V trimmed by 3 bases and J by 5 bases, 5 bases remained unmatched. Germline CDR1 MDHEN, CDR2 SYDVKM. CDR3 bases: TGTGCCAGCAGTTTCACAGGGGGCCGCCACGAGCAGTACTTC. Translated: CASSFTGGRHEQYF.

This clonotype was recorded at least ten times. The V call is TRBV6-2 or TRBV6-3, the J call TRBJ2-2, with no clear D. The germline V gene has CDR1 MNHEY and CDR2 SVGEGT. The CDR3 has 12 residues. The V end was cut by 5 bases, the J end by 7 bases, with 8 bases between. The CDR3 coding sequence is TGTGCCAGCAGTAATCTTATCGGGGAGCTGTTTTTT. Translating it yields CASSNLIGELFF.

This clonotype has just a few counts. The V call is TRBV24-1, the J call TRBJ2-7; D possibly corresponds to TRBD1 (5 bases). There are 13 residues in the CDR3. V lost 5 bases and J lost 3, with 10 bases in between. Germline CDR1 and CDR2: KGHDR and SFDVKD. Here the CDR3 reads CATSGDRDYEQYF. The CDR3 nucleotides are TGTGCCACCAGTGGCGACAGAGACTACGAGCAGTACTTC.

The rearrangement links TRBV7-2 to TRBJ1-5; D perhaps matches TRBD1 (5 bases). V was clipped by 4 bases and J by 0 bases, with 13 bases between them. Looked up from germline, CDR1 is SGHTA and CDR2 is FQGNSA. The length of the CDR3 is 16 residues. In DNA, the CDR3 is TGTGCCAGCAGCTGGGGGGAGGGGAATAGCAATCAGCCCCAGCATTTT. This codes for CASSWGEGNSNQPQHF.

This clonotype was recorded at least ten times. The chain combines TRBV4-2 with TRBJ2-1; TRBD2 matches at 8 bases. Germline values: CDR1 LGHNA, CDR2 YNFKEQ. The CDR3 is 16 residues long. The J segment lost 3 bases and the V segment lost 6 bases, leaving 10 bases of the junction unmatched. The CDR3 DNA reads as TGTGCCAGCAGTAACGGACGGGAGGGCTACTACAATGAGCAGTTCTTC. Amino acids: CASSNGREGYYNEQFF.

This chain uses TRBV28 with TRBJ1-4; 7 nucleotides match TRBD1. CDR1 and CDR2 from the germline V gene are MDHEN and SYDVKM. V gave up 5 bases and J gave up 7 bases; unmatched junction bases: 10. The CDR3 totals 15 residues. The CDR3 nucleotides are TGTGCCAGCAGTATCGCAGGGGGGTCCGGTGAAAAACTGTTTTTT. This sequence encodes CASSIAGGSGEKLFF. Full variable domain (rest looked up from reference TRBV28 and TRBJ1-4): DVKVTQSSRYLVKRTGEKVFLECVQDMDHENMFWYRQDPGLGLRLIYFSYDVKMKEKGDIPEGYSVSREKKERFSLILESASTNQTSMYLCASSIAGGSGEKLFFGSGTQLSVL.

This clonotype was picked up a small number of times. The chain has TRBV5-1 and TRBJ1-1; TRBD1 might be the D (5 bases). This CDR3 has 13 residues. Trimming left V 4 bases short and J 0 bases short, with 7 bases between. The germline V gene has CDR1 SGHRS and CDR2 YFSETQ. The CDR3 nucleotides read TGCGCCAGCAGCGGCAGGGTGAACACTGAAGCTTTCTTT. Its translation: CASSGRVNTEAFF.

This clonotype appeared many times. The V and J genes are TRBV2 and TRBJ1-6; D remains ambiguous. CDR1 and CDR2 (germline): SNHLY, FYNNEI. The CDR3 spans 13 residues. The V and J ends lost 3 bases and 10 bases respectively, with 10 bases between them. Here the CDR3 DNA reads TGTGCCAGCAGTGAGGGCAGTTGGTCACCCCTCCACTTT. Protein sequence: CASSEGSWSPLHF.

This clonotype came up many times. The rearrangement uses TRBV7-2 and TRBJ2-1; 9 bases map to TRBD2. The CDR3 covers 15 residues. J gave up 7 bases and V 3 bases, and 7 bases lay outside the gene matches. From germline, CDR1 is SGHTA and CDR2 FQGNSA. This CDR3 reads CASSFWASGKNEQFF. The CDR3, as DNA: TGTGCCAGCAGCTTTTGGGCTAGCGGGAAAAATGAGCAGTTCTTC.

On this clonotype itself: This may arise from a read error, as a much more abundant clone is one base away. The chain carries TRBV14 and TRBJ2-2; the D is unclear. Germline V gene sequence: CDR1 SGHDN, CDR2 FVKESK. This CDR3 is 14 amino acids long. V lost 1 base and J 2 bases, leaving 5 bases between the germline ends. CDR3 DNA: TGTGCCAGCAGCCAAGGGATTAACACCGGGGAGCTGTTTTTT. Translation gives CASSQGINTGELFF.

The rearrangement uses TRBV9 and TRBJ1-3; no clear D. This CDR3 is 12 amino acids long. The V and J ends lost 3 bases and 11 bases respectively, with 12 bases between them. The germline V gene has CDR1 SGDLS and CDR2 YYNGEE. CDR3 amino acids: CASSAEGFPIYF. The DNA for the CDR3 is TGTGCCAGCAGCGCGGAAGGATTCCCCATATATTTT.

This clonotype was detected only a few times. This chain links TRBV20-1 with TRBJ1-3, with TRBD1 as a possible D gene (5 bases). The CDR3 extends over 13 amino acids. The germline gives CDR1 DFQATT, CDR2 SNEGSKA (reference sequence). Trimming took off 6 bases at V and 2 bases at J, with 11 bases between the two ends. The CDR3 loop is CSARRGPGNTIYF. CDR3 in DNA: TGCAGTGCCCGGCGGGGCCCTGGAAACACCATATATTTT.

This clonotype was detected ten times or more. This chain connects TRBV10-2 to TRBJ2-2; no reliable D call. The CDR3 is 12 residues long. V was shortened by 6 bases and J by 8 bases, with 10 bases between the two germline ends. In germline, CDR1 is WSHSY, CDR2 SAAADI. CDR3: CASRHTSGELFF. Here the CDR3 DNA reads TGCGCCAGCAGACATACGTCGGGGGAGCTGTTTTTT.

This clonotype appeared a few times. The rearrangement uses TRBV11-2 and TRBJ1-1; D is ambiguous. Deletions cut 1 base from V and 1 base from J, with 4 bases between. This CDR3 spans 13 amino acids. Germline V lookup: CDR1 SGHAT, CDR2 FQNNGV. The CDR3 region has the DNA TGTGCCAGCAGCTTAGTCGCGAACACTGAAGCTTTCTTT. Its protein is CASSLVANTEAFF.

This clonotype was picked up many times. V and J are TRBV5-1 and TRBJ1-2, with TRBD1 matching over 8 bases. V lost 0 bases and J lost 4; bases outside the gene matches: 2. The germline V gene encodes CDR1 SGHRS and CDR2 YFSETQ. This CDR3 region has 14 residues. CDR3: CASSLGTGTYGYTF. The CDR3 DNA reads as TGCGCCAGCAGCTTGGGGACAGGGACCTATGGCTACACCTTC.

This clonotype showed up many times. The chain couples TRBV7-9 to TRBJ1-4, with D perhaps matching TRBD1 (5 bases). Germline lookup yields CDR1 SEHNR and CDR2 FQNEAQ (reference sequence). The CDR3 has 16 residues. Between the trimmed V and J ends, which lost 6 bases and 0 bases, there was a span of 14 bases. The CDR3 reads CASRSQGEATNEKLFF. For the CDR3, the DNA is TGTGCCAGCAGGTCCCAGGGCGAAGCAACTAATGAAAAACTGTTTTTT.

The genes are TRBV7-2 and TRBJ2-7; D is perhaps TRBD1 or TRBD2 (5 bases each). The CDR3 runs 12 residues. Between the trimmed V and J ends, which lost 0 bases and 7 bases, there was a span of 7 bases. Germline values: CDR1 SGHTA, CDR2 FQGNSA. The CDR3: CASSLAGREQYF. The CDR3 nucleotides read TGTGCCAGCAGCTTAGCGGGACGGGAGCAGTACTTC.

A single count supports this clonotype. The chain uses TRBV20-1 and TRBJ1-5, with a weak D call TRBD1 (5 bases). CDR3 length: 15 amino acids. V was pared by 0 bases and J by 4 bases, with 13 bases between. The germline CDR1 and CDR2 sequences are DFQATT and SNEGSKA (reference sequence). The CDR3 is CSARDGAGNNQPQHF. In nucleotides, the CDR3 is TGCAGTGCTAGAGATGGCGCAGGGAATAATCAGCCCCAGCATTTT.

There are many counts of this clonotype. The junction does not match germline at one end; this may be a read error. V gene TRBV5-1 combines with J gene TRBJ1-4; 10 nucleotides line up with TRBD1. CDR3 length: 17 residues. Germline CDR1 and CDR2: SGHRS and YFSETQ. CDR3: CASSFRDRGGTNEKLLF. CDR3 sequence (DNA): TGCGCCAGCAGCTTCAGGGACAGGGGCGGAACTAATGAAAAACTGCTTTTT.